A selection of T cell receptor beta chains follows, all from one sample in a study of human thymus T cells. Sequencing used immunoSEQ multiplex PCR; TCRdb keeps in-frame clones, though not all of them. This table has some 44,000 clones, 85% to 95% appearing once. The material sequenced was blood. These receptors originate from a girl less than two years old with a congenital heart defect but otherwise immunologically healthy. The CDR3 runs from the conserved cysteine through the conserved F or W. A D gene is named only where the DNA matches it firmly. Rows may omit the clone size; those that give it use once, few, many or a size class.

v_gene	d_gene	abundance	j_gene	CDR3aa	CDR3nt
TRBV11-2	TRBD1	-	TRBJ1-2	CASRDRNRGPYGYTF	TGTGCCAGCAGGGATAGGAACAGGGGCCCCTATGGCTACACCTTC
TRBV5-6	-	once	TRBJ1-2	CASSLGSFNYGYTF	TGTGCCAGCAGCTTAGGGTCATTTAACTATGGCTACACCTTC
TRBV19	-	-	TRBJ2-1	CASSSAGSHNEQFF	TGTGCCAGTAGTTCCGCCGGGTCGCACAATGAGCAGTTCTTC
TRBV10-2	TRBD2	-	TRBJ2-1	CASSHLTSGRGNEQFF	TGCGCCAGCAGCCACTTGACTAGCGGGAGGGGTAATGAGCAGTTCTTC
TRBV6-6	TRBD1	-	TRBJ1-2	CASSYPGQGGYTF	TGTGCCAGCAGTTACCCCGGACAGGGAGGCTACACCTTC
TRBV7-2	TRBD1	-	TRBJ1-4	CASSLGRQGWARNEKLFF	TGTGCCAGCAGCTTAGGGAGACAGGGATGGGCCCGAAATGAAAAACTGTTTTTT
TRBV6-1	TRBD2	-	TRBJ2-7	CASSDPLAGGPEQYF	TGTGCCAGCAGTGACCCACTAGCGGGAGGTCCCGAGCAGTACTTC
TRBV2	TRBD1	-	TRBJ1-6	CASSEAQGDYNSPLHF	TGTGCCAGCAGTGAAGCCCAGGGGGACTATAATTCACCCCTCCACTTT
TRBV4-1	-	-	TRBJ1-5	CASSQAGISNQPQHF	TGCGCCAGCAGCCAAGCAGGGATAAGCAATCAGCCCCAGCATTTT
TRBV7-9	-	-	TRBJ1-2	CASSLDENYGYTF	TGTGCCAGCAGCCTAGATGAGAACTATGGCTACACCTTC
TRBV15	-	-	TRBJ1-2	CATSRQGWDGYTF	TGTGCCACCAGCAGACAGGGTTGGGATGGCTACACCTTC
TRBV9	-	-	TRBJ2-3	CASSVGLSRTDTQYF	TGTGCCAGCAGCGTAGGTCTCTCTCGCACAGATACGCAGTATTTT